In its sample, the clone carrying this T cell receptor beta chain was seen many times. The antigen remains undetermined. Germline loops: CDR1 SGDLS, CDR2 YYNGEE. With 2 bases removed from V and 6 bases from J, the gap between germline ends came to 6 bases. CDR3 length: 11 amino acids. This record belongs to a study of Graves' ophthalmopathy and Graves' hyperthyroidism. Study-wide results and caveats: In blood appeared most of the expanded thyroid clonotypes whose frequency exceeded 0.001.

RNA transcripts served as template for amplifying TCR beta CDR3 sequences. A first-round RT-PCR used HTBI primers, followed by a second-round multiplex PCR. One entry per CDR3 protein results from TCRdb running MiXCR on the multiplex PCR reads. The table has about 700,000 distinct CDR3 sequences, roughly 39% seen once. Presentation of ophthalmopathy in the donors involved moderate-to-severe activity, CAS ≥3, NOSPECS ≥4 and a duration under 3 months. The sample consisted of peripheral blood. The J gene is TRBJ2-7, the V gene TRBV9; D is unclear. The sequence came from an adult man with Graves' ophthalmopathy. Here the CDR3 DNA reads TGTGCCAGCAGCGTGGGGTCCGAGCAGTACTTC. The encoded protein is CASSVGSEQYF.